The present T cell receptor (beta chain) was sequenced within a study of shared clonotypes between healthy human individuals. Turning to the study itself: Per donor, three plates held CD4 naive cells, three held CD4 memory, two held CD8 naive and one held CD8 memory. Overall study findings and caveats: For naive CD4 cells, 4.5% to 6.5% of clonotypes were shared across a few donors.

A word on this clone: As yet, its antigen is unknown.

The method was immunoSEQ multiplex PCR; TCRdb's version includes in-frame clones alone and lacks a portion of them. The sample carries approximately 940,000 clones, 70% to 85% recorded once. CDR3 size: 17 residues. V lost 3 bases and J lost 1, with 16 bases in between. CDR1 and CDR2 (germline): SNHLY, FYNNEI. Those who donated were healthy HIV-negative adults, with no recent acute infections or vaccinations reported. This TCR was recovered from a man between 18 and 29 years old in good health. Sequenced material: memory CD4+ T cells sorted from blood. Subset defined: CD45RA-negative fraction. The chain recombines TRBV2 with TRBJ2-4; D possibly corresponds to TRBD1 (5 bases). This CDR3 is CASSEARQFGAKNIQYF. CDR3 bases: TGTGCCAGCAGTGAGGCCCGACAGTTCGGGGCCAAAAACATTCAGTACTTC.